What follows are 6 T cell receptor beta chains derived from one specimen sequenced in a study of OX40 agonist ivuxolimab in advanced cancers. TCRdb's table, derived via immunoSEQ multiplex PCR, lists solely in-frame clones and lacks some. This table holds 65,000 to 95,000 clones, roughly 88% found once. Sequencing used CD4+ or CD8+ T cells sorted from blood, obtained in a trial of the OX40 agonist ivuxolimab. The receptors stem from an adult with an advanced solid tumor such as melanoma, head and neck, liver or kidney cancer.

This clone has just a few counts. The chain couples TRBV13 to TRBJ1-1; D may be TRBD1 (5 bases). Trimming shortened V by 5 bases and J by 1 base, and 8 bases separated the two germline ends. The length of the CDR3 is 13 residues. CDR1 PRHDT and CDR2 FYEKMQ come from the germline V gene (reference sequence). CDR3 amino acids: CASSRDQNTEAFF. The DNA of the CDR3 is TGTGCCAGCAGCCGGGACCAGAACACTGAAGCTTTCTTT.

The CDR3 region has the DNA TGCGCCAGCAGCCAAGATCGCGGCGGGAGTTCGTACGAGCAGTACTTC. Its protein is CASSQDRGGSSYEQYF. V and J are TRBV4-1 and TRBJ2-5; 7 positions agree with TRBD2. The J call may be faulty, since TRBJ2-7 better matches the DNA end. The CDR3 runs to 16 residues. The V gene's germline CDR1 is MGHRA and CDR2 YSYEKL.

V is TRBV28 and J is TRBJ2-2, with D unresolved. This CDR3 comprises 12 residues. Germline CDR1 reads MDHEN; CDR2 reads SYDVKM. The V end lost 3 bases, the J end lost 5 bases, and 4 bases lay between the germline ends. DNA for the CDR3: TGTGCCAGCAGTTTGGGAACCGGGGAGCTGTTTTTT. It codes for CASSLGTGELFF.

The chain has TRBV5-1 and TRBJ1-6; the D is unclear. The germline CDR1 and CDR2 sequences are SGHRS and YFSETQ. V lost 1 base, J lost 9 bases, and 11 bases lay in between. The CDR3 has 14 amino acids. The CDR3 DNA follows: TGCGCCAGCAGCTTGAGGGAGCACAGTTCACCCCTCCACTTT. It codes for CASSLREHSSPLHF.

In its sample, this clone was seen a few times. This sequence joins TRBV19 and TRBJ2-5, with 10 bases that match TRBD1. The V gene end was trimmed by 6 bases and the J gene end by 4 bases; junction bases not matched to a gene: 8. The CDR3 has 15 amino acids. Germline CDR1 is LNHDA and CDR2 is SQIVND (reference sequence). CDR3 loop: CASRGAGTGVETQYF. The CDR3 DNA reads TGTGCCAGTAGGGGGGCCGGGACAGGGGTAGAGACCCAGTACTTC.

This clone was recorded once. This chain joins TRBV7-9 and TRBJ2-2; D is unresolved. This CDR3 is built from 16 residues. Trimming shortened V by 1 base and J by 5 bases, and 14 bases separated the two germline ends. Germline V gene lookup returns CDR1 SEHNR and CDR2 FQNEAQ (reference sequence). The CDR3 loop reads CASSLGGKGKTGELFF. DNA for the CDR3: TGTGCCAGCAGCTTAGGAGGAAAAGGGAAAACCGGGGAGCTGTTTTTT.